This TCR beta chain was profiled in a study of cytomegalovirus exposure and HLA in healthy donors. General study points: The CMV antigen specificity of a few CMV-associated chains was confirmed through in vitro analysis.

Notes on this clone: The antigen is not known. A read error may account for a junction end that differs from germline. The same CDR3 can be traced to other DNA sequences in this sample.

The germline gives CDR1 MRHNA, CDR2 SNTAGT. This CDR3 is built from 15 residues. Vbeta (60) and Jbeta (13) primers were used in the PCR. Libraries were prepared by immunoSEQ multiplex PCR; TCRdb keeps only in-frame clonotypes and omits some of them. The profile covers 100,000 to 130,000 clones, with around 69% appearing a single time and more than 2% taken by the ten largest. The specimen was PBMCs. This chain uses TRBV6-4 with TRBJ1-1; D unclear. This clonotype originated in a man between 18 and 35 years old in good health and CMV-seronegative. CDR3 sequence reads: CASRLDSGMNTEAFF. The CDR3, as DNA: TGTGCCAGCAGACTAGATTCGGGGATGAACACTGAAGCCTTCTTT.